This TCR beta chain was obtained from a study of blood T cell repertoires in COVID-19. About the research overall: Some COVID-19 samples were acute and others convalescent; all came from the United States, Italy and Spain. Sources were T cells, B-cell-depleted T cells, or PBMCs; the material itself was cDNA or gDNA.

As handled by the study authors: Estimation of nucleated cell counts was performed using reference gene primer amplification. Produced via immunoSEQ multiplex PCR; TCRdb's table is partial and in-frame only. V, J and clone size were drawn from that table, and D and trimming were deduced from the DNA. The table has 150,000 or so clones, about 89% seen once. Germline CDR1 reads MNHEY; CDR2 reads SVGAGI. The CDR3 runs 12 residues. After removal of 7 bases from V and 7 bases from J, the junction contained 6 bases not matched to a gene. The sequence derives from a man in his forties or fifties with acute or convalescent COVID-19. The J gene is TRBJ1-1, the V gene TRBV6-5, with TRBD1 identical over 7 bases. The sequenced material came from peripheral blood. DNA of the CDR3: TGTGCCAGCACAGTGGGACAGCATGAAGCTTTCTTT. Its protein is CASTVGQHEAFF.